This T cell receptor beta chain was captured in a study of T cells in Graves' hyperthyroidism and ophthalmopathy. Graves' hyperthyroidism showing no ophthalmopathy progression within 18 months was considered stable. It was RNA transcripts that yielded the amplified TCR beta CDR3 regions. The TCR CDR3 was amplified in a first-round RT-PCR using the HTBI primer set. One entry per CDR3 protein results from TCRdb running MiXCR on the multiplex PCR reads. There are more than 600,000 distinct CDR3 sequences in the sample; 16% occur only once, and approximately 8% lies in the top ten. The germline V gene has CDR1 SQVTM and CDR2 ANQGSEA. CDR3 size: 13 residues.

The chain uses TRBV29-1 and TRBJ2-1; tentatively, D is TRBD2 (7 bases). This TCR was recovered from a man between 18 and 35 years old with Graves' hyperthyroidism. Sequencing was performed on blood. As DNA, the CDR3 is TGCATGGGGGGCGGGAGCTCCTACAATGAGCAGTTCTTC. This encodes CMGGGSSYNEQFF.